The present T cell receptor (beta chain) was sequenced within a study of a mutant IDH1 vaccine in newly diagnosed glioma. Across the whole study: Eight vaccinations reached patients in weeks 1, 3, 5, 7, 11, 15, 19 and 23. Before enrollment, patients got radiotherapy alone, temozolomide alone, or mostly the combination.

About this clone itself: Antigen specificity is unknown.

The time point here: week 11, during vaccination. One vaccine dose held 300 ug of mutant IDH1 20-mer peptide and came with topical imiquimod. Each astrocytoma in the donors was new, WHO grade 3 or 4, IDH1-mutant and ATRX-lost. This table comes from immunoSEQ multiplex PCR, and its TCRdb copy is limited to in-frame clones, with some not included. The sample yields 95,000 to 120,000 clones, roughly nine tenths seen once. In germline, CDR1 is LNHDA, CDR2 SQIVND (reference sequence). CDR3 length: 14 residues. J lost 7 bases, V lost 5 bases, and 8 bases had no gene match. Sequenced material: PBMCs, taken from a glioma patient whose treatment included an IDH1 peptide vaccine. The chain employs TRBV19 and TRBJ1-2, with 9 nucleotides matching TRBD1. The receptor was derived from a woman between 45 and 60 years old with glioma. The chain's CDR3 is CASSAGQGISGYTF. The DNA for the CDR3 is TGTGCCAGTAGTGCGGGACAGGGAATAAGTGGCTACACCTTC.